This entry describes one TCR beta chain. The antigen is not known. This entry is derived from a study of beta chain features in type 1 diabetes. Looked up from germline, CDR1 is MGHRA and CDR2 is YSYEKL. This CDR3 contains 15 residues. V lost 0 bases, J lost 7 bases, and 16 bases lay in between. Study-wide points: Across all four CD4+ subsets, people with type 1 diabetes showed modestly shorter TCRB CDR3s. Patients showed naive, central memory and Treg TCRB repertoires that appeared more similar than those of healthy donors. The question of HLA type influencing TCRB rearrangement was one that remained unresolved here.

Sequencing targeted expressed TCRB transcripts, as all isolated RNA had been reverse transcribed. Clones were sequenced by immunoSEQ multiplex PCR, and TCRdb holds only the in-frame ones, with some missing. The sample consists of some 150,000 clones, around an eighth of them appearing once. The sequenced sample was central memory CD4+ T cells from blood. The chain carries TRBV4-1 and TRBJ2-7; either TRBD1 or TRBD2 may fit D (5 bases each). The sequence derives from a young man with type 1 diabetes. As DNA, the CDR3 is TGCGCCAGCAGCCAAGAAGCTGTAGGGTGGGGGGAGCAGTACTTC. Translation gives CASSQEAVGWGEQYF.